This T cell receptor beta chain is drawn from a study of blood T cell repertoires in COVID-19 (dated by TCRdb to about 2020). For the wider study: Samples covering the acute and convalescent phases of COVID-19 were provided by collaborators in the United States, Italy and Spain. The material from the prospective study consisted of cDNA or gDNA derived from T cells, B-cell-depleted T cells, or PBMCs. Subjects who had been exposed to COVID-19, were actively infected with it, or had recovered from it provided the deeply sampled blood TCRbeta repertoires that made up the dataset. A freely available public database, intended as a resource for researchers studying the immune response to SARS-CoV-2, is where the repertoires were released. Samples were obtained from the ongoing ImmuneRACE study (first 160 participants) and from 1,254 subjects provided by 6 global collaborators. The sample metadata nearly always contained a de-identified subject ID, COVID-19 status, age in years and sex. Where HLA class I and class II types were available, the types were taken from metadata supplied by the sample provider, not from assay-based typing. Beyond this particular receptor, the publication reports: The quantity of clinical and demographic metadata differed by source and by participant and was supplied without curation.

This clone was found a few times. It has no known antigen specificity. One base away there is no much larger clone; base qualities are not given. Whole blood was collected in K2EDTA tubes by collaborating institutions according to the institutions' own protocols. Collaborator samples were shipped for TCRbeta analysis as frozen whole blood, isolated PBMCs, or DNA extracted from either sample type. TCRbeta CDR3 regions were amplified from genomic DNA by means of the immunoSEQ Assay, a bias-controlled multiplex PCR. In the paper's pipeline: The number of nucleated cells in each sample was estimated by amplification of reference gene primers within the assay. Sequence reads were collapsed and filtered to measure the absolute abundance of every unique TCRbeta CDR3 rearrangement. For each sample, productive Simpson clonality was calculated as the square root of Simpson's diversity index across productive rearrangements. In TCRdb, the immuneACCESS table is reduced to in-frame sequences with V and J assigned. These tables do not hold every clone; where another copy was compared, an unresolved V gene accounts for under half, and the others remain unexplained. V and J calls plus clone size are reproduced from that table; the DNA served to infer D and trimming. In this sample the table shows a few hundred thousand clones, less than 90% of which occur a single time. Of the sample, roughly 20% falls within the top ten clones.

Sequenced: peripheral blood. This sequence was found in a woman aged 80 or over with active or convalescent COVID-19.

Here is the DNA: TGTGCCAGCAGCTTAGTCCTGGGACTAGCGGGAGGGGCCAAAAACATTCAGTACTTC. Its translation is CASSLVLGLAGGAKNIQYF. Recombination joined TRBV7-7 with TRBJ2-4; the junction holds 16 bases that match TRBD2. V loses 1 base at its end and J loses 1 base; junction bases beyond the gene matches: 4. CDR1 is given as SSHAT and CDR2 as FNYEAQ, both from the germline V gene (reference sequence). The CDR3 sequence holds 19 residues, the cysteine and phenylalanine included. The entry retains the CDR3 DNA only, 57 bases that are in frame from base 1. The CDR3 plus the reference TRBV7-7 and TRBJ2-4 genes for the other parts give the full variable domain: GAGVSQSPRYKVTKRGQDVTLRCDPISSHATLYWYQQALGQGPEFLTYFNYEAQPDKSGLPSDRFSAERPEGSISTLTIQRTEQRDSAMYRCASSLVLGLAGGAKNIQYFGAGTRLSVL.